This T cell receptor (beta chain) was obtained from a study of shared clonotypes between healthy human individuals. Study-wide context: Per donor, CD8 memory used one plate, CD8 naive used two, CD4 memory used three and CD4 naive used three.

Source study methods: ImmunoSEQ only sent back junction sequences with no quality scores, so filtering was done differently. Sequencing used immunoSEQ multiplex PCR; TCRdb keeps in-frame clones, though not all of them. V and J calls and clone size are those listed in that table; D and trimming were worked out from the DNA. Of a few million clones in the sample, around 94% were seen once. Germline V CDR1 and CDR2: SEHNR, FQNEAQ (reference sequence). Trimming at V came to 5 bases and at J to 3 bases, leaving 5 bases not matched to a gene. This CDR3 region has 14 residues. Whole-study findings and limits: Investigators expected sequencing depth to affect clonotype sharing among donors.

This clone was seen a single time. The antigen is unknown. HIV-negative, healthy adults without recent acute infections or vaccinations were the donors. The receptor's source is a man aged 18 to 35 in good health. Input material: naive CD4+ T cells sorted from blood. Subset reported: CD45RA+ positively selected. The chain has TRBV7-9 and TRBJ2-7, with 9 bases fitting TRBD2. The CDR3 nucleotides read TGTGCCAGCAGCACCGGGACTAGCTTCTACGAGCAGTACTTC. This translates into CASSTGTSFYEQYF.